This T cell receptor (beta chain) was documented in a study of patients and donors after allogeneic stem cell transplantation. Germline CDR1 is DFQATT and CDR2 is SNEGSKA (reference sequence). Deletions cut 6 bases from V and 3 bases from J, with 11 bases between. The CDR3 is 13 amino acids. This clonotype was picked up a small number of times. Each CDR3 protein gets one entry after TCRdb re-called the RT-PCR reads with MiXCR. Among about 960,000 distinct CDR3 sequences listed, 15% to 20% were seen once. The sample consisted of blood, either unsorted or a sorted T cell fraction (not recorded which). The chain is built from TRBV20-1 and TRBJ2-2; D may correspond to TRBD1 or TRBD2 (5 bases each). This clonotype was sampled from a human donor who was either an allogeneic HSCT recipient or a stem cell or donor lymphocyte infusion donor (not recorded which). It is not recorded whose cells these are; they may come from a transplant donor. CDR3 bases: TGCAGTGCCCCTGAGGGGTACACCGGGGAGCTGTTTTTT. Protein product: CSAPEGYTGELFF.